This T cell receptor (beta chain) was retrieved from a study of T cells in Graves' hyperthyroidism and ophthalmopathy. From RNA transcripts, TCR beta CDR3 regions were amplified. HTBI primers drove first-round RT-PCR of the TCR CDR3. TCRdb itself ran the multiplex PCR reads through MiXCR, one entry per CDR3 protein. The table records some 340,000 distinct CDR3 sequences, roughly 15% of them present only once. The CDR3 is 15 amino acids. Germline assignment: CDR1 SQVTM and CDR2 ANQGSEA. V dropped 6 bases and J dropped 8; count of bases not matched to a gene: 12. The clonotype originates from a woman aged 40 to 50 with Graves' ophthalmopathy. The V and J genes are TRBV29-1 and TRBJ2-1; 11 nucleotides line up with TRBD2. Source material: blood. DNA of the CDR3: TGCAGCGTCGCAAGGGGGACTAGCGGATACGATGAGCAGTTCTTC. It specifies CSVARGTSGYDEQFF.